Each of the 8 T cell receptor beta chains below was sequenced from the same sample in a study of cytomegalovirus exposure and HLA in healthy donors (dated by TCRdb to about 2017). Library prep was done by the immunoSEQ multiplex PCR assay. What TCRdb holds here is the immuneACCESS table cut down to in-frame rearrangements. Part of the clones is not present; checked against another copy, under half of the missing clones reflect an unresolved V gene, and the others are unexplained. A total of 110,000 to 150,000 clones appear in this sample, more than 85% of them only once. The top ten hold about 0.75% of the sample. Sample: PBMCs. These receptors were obtained from a man younger than 35 in good health and CMV-seronegative.

This chain links TRBV19 with TRBJ1-3; maybe TRBD1 (6 bases). V was clipped by 3 bases and J by 0 bases, with 12 bases between them. Per the germline V gene, CDR1 is LNHDA and CDR2 is SQIVND (reference sequence). The CDR3 spans 16 residues. CDR3 coding DNA: TGTGCCAGTAGTATCGGGACACCAAACTCTGGAAACACCATATATTTT. Translating it yields CASSIGTPNSGNTIYF.

This rearrangement joins TRBV27 to TRBJ2-7, with 7 bases fitting TRBD1. Per germline, CDR1 MNHEY and CDR2 SMNVEV (reference sequence). Germline trimming cut 5 bases from V and 2 bases from J; bases unmatched to any gene: 6. The CDR3 contains 14 residues. CDR3 nucleotides: TGTGCCAGCAGTCGAATGGGACAGACCTACGAGCAGTACGTC. It encodes CASSRMGQTYEQYV.

This clone was picked up a small number of times. The rearrangement joins TRBV7-6 to TRBJ1-2; 7 bases agree with TRBD1. The CDR3 is made up of 15 amino acids. The V segment lost 0 bases and the J segment 8 bases; nucleotides outside the gene matches: 9. Germline V gives CDR1 SGHVS, CDR2 FNYEAQ. CDR3 sequence reads: CASSLAATGLMGYTF. The CDR3 nucleotides are TGTGCCAGCAGCTTAGCCGCGACAGGGCTTATGGGCTACACCTTC. The full variable domain, in which reference TRBV7-6 and TRBJ1-2 provide the parts outside the CDR3, is GAGVSQSPRYKVTKRGQDVALRCDPISGHVSLYWYRQALGQGPEFLTYFNYEAQQDKSGLPNDRFSAERPEGSISTLTIQRTEQRDSAMYRCASSLAATGLMGYTFGSGTRLTVV.

This clone was observed a single time. The chain couples TRBV2 to TRBJ2-7, with D tentatively TRBD2 (5 bases). Trimming took 1 base from V and 8 from J, leaving 12 bases between them. Germline loops: CDR1 SNHLY, CDR2 FYNNEI. This CDR3 comprises 13 residues. CDR3 nucleotides: TGTGCCAGCAGTGAAGGGACTGTGCCTCAGCAGTACTTC. This encodes CASSEGTVPQQYF.

The chain joins TRBV6-1 to TRBJ2-7; TRBD2 is a possible D gene (7 bases). V lost 3 bases to trimming and J lost 2 bases, with 14 bases between them. Germline CDR1 is MNHNS and CDR2 is SASEGT. The CDR3 has 15 amino acids. The CDR3 sequence is CASSDWGGAAYEQYF. In DNA, the CDR3 is TGTGCCAGCAGTGACTGGGGGGGCGCGGCCTACGAGCAGTACTTC.

The rearrangement links TRBV7-2 to TRBJ1-5, with a weak D call TRBD1 (5 bases). The CDR3 is made up of 14 amino acids. Germline-derived CDR1 and CDR2 are SGHTA and FQGNSA. The V and J ends lost 3 bases and 7 bases respectively, with 13 bases between them. The CDR3 is CASSLGGIGQPQHF. The CDR3 nucleotides are TGTGCCAGCAGCTTGGGGGGGATCGGACAGCCCCAGCATTTT.

This chain's CDR3 is CASSSDTRSGNTIYF. In nucleotides, the CDR3 is TGTGCCAGCAGCTCGGACACCCGTTCTGGAAACACCATATATTTT. V is TRBV7-2 and J is TRBJ1-3; D is perhaps TRBD1 (5 bases). Germline CDR1 and CDR2: SGHTA and FQGNSA. This CDR3 spans 15 amino acids. V lost 4 bases and J lost 1, with 11 bases in between.

V and J are TRBV6-6 and TRBJ2-3; D perhaps matches TRBD1 (5 bases). Germline V CDR1 and CDR2: MNHNY, SVGAGI (reference sequence). The V end was cut by 6 bases, the J end by 2 bases, with 12 bases between. This CDR3 region has 14 residues. The CDR3 DNA is TGTGCCAGCAGCCCCCCAGGGTCCACAGATACGCAGTATTTT. Its protein is CASSPPGSTDTQYF.